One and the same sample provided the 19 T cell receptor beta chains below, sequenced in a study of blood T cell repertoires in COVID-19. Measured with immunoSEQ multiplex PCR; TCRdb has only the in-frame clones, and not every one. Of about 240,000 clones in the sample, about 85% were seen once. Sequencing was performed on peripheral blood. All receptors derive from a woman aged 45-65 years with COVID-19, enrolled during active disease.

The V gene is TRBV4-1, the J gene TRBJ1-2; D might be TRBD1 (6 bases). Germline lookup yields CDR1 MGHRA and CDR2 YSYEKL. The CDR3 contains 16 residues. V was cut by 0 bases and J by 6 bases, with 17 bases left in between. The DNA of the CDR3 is TGCGCCAGCAGCCAAGATCCCGCAGGGGATCCGAATGGCTACACCTTC. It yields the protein CASSQDPAGDPNGYTF.

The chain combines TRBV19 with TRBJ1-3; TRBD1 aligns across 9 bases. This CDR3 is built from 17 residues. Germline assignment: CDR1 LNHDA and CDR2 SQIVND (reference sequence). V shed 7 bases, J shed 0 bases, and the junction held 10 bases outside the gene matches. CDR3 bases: TGTGCCAGTAATAACCCCGGACAGGGGCGCTCTGGAAACACCATATATTTT. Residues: CASNNPGQGRSGNTIYF.

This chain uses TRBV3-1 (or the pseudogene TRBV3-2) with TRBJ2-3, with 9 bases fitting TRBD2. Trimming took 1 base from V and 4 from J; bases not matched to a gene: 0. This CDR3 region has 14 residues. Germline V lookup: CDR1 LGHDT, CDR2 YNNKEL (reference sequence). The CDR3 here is CASSQVAGADTQYF. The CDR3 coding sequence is TGTGCCAGCAGCCAAGTAGCGGGGGCAGATACGCAGTATTTT.

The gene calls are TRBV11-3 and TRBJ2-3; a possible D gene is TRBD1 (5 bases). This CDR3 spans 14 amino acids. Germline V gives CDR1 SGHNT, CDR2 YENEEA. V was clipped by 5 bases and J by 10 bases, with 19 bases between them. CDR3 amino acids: CASSPTAGTGAQYF. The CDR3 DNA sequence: TGTGCCAGCAGCCCCACCGCTGGTACAGGAGCGCAGTATTTT.

This CDR3 reads CASSPARGHYEQYF. The CDR3 DNA sequence: TGTGCCAGCAGTCCCGCTCGGGGACACTACGAGCAGTACTTC. The V and J genes are TRBV7-9 and TRBJ2-7, with a weak D call TRBD1 (6 bases). V was trimmed by 6 bases and J by 3 bases, leaving 15 bases between them. The length of the CDR3 is 14 residues. Looked up from germline, CDR1 is SEHNR and CDR2 is FQNEAQ (reference sequence). Filled out from reference TRBV7-9 and TRBJ2-7, the complete variable domain reads DTGVSQNPRHKITKRGQNVTFRCDPISEHNRLYWYRQTLGQGPEFLTYFQNEAQLEKSRLLSDRFSAERPKGSFSTLEIQRTEQGDSAMYLCASSPARGHYEQYFGPGTRLTVT.

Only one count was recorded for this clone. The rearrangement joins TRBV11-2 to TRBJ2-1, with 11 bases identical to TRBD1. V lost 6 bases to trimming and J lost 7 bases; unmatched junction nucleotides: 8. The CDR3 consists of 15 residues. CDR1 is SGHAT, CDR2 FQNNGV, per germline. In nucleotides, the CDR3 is TGTGCCAGCAGTAGGGACAGGGGGTACGCGAATGAGCAGTTCTTC. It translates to CASSRDRGYANEQFF.

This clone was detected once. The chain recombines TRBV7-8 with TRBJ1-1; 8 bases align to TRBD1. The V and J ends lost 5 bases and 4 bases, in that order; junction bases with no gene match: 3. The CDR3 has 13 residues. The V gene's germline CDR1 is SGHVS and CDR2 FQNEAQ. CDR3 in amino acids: CASSITGGTEAFF. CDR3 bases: TGTGCCAGCAGCATTACAGGGGGCACTGAAGCTTTCTTT. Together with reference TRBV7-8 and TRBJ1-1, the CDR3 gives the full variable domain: GAGVSQSPRYKVAKRGQDVALRCDPISGHVSLFWYQQALGQGPEFLTYFQNEAQLDKSGLPSDRFFAERPEGSVSTLKIQRTQQEDSAVYLCASSITGGTEAFFGQGTRLTVV.

The CDR3 bases are TGTGCCAGCACCGAGGACAGCCGCTTCTATGGCTACACCTTC. Translating gives CASTEDSRFYGYTF. J is TRBJ1-2 and V is TRBV28; a possible D gene is TRBD1 (6 bases). Germline V gene lookup returns CDR1 MDHEN and CDR2 SYDVKM. This CDR3 spans 14 amino acids. Trimming removed 7 bases at V and 4 bases at J, with 16 bases between.

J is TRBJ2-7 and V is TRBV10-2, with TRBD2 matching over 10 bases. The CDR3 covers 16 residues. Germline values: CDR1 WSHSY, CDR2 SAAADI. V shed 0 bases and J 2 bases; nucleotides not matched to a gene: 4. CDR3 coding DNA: TGCGCCAGCAGTGAGTCGAAAGCGGGGGGGCCCTACGAGCAGTACGTC. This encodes CASSESKAGGPYEQYV.

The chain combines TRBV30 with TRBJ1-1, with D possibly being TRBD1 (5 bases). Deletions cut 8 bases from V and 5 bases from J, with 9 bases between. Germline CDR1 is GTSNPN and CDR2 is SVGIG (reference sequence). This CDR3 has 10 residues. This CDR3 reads CALKGTEAFF. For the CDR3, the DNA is TGTGCCCTAAAGGGGACTGAAGCTTTCTTT.

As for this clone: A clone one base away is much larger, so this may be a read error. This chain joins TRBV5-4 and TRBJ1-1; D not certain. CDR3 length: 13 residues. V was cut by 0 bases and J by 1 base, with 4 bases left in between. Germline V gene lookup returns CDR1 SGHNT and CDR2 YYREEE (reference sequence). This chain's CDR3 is CASSLDRNTEAFF. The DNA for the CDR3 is TGTGCCAGCAGCTTGGACAGGAACACTGAAGCTTTCTTT.

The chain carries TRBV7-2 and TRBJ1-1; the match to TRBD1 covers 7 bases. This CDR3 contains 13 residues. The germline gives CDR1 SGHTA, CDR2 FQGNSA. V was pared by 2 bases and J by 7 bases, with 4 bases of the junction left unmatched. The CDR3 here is CASSLWGQYEAFF. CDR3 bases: TGTGCCAGCAGCTTATGGGGACAGTATGAAGCTTTCTTT.

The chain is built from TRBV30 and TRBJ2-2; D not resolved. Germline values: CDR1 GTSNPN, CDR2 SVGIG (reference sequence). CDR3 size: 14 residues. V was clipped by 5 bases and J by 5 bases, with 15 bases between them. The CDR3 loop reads CAWGRLFGTGELFF. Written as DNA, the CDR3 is TGTGCCTGGGGCCGCCTATTCGGGACCGGGGAGCTGTTTTTT.

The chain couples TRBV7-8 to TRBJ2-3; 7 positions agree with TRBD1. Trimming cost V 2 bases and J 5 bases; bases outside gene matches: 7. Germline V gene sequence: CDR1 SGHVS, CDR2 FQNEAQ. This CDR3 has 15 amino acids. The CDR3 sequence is CASSLFKGAGDTQYF. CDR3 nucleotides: TGTGCCAGCAGCTTATTCAAGGGGGCTGGAGATACGCAGTATTTT.

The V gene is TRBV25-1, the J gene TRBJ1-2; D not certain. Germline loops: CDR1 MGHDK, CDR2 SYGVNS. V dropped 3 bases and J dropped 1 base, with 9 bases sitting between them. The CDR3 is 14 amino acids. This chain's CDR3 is CASSDGLFNYGYTF. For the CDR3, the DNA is TGTGCCAGCAGTGACGGACTATTTAACTATGGCTACACCTTC.

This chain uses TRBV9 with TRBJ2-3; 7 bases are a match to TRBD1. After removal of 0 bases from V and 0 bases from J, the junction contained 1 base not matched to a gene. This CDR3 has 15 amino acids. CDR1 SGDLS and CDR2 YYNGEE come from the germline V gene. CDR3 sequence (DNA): TGTGCCAGCAGCGTAGGGACAGGTAGCACAGATACGCAGTATTTT. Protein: CASSVGTGSTDTQYF.

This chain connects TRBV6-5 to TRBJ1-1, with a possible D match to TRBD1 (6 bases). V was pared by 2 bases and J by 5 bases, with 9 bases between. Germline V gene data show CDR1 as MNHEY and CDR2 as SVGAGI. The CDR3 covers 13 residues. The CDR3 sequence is CASSYGQGTEAFF. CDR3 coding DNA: TGTGCCAGCAGTTACGGTCAGGGGACTGAAGCTTTCTTT.

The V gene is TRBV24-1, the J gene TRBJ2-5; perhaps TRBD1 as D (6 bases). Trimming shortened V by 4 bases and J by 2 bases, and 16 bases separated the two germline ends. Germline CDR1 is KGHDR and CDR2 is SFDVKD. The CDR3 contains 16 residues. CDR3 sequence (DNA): TGTGCCACCAGTGACCCCGGACCAGGGGAACAAGAGACCCAGTACTTC. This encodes CATSDPGPGEQETQYF.

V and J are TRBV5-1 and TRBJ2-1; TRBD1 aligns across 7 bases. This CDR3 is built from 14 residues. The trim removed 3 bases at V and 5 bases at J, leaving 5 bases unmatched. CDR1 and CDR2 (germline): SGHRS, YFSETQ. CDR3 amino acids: CASSSYGTDNEQFF. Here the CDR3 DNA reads TGCGCCAGCAGCTCCTATGGGACAGACAATGAGCAGTTCTTC.